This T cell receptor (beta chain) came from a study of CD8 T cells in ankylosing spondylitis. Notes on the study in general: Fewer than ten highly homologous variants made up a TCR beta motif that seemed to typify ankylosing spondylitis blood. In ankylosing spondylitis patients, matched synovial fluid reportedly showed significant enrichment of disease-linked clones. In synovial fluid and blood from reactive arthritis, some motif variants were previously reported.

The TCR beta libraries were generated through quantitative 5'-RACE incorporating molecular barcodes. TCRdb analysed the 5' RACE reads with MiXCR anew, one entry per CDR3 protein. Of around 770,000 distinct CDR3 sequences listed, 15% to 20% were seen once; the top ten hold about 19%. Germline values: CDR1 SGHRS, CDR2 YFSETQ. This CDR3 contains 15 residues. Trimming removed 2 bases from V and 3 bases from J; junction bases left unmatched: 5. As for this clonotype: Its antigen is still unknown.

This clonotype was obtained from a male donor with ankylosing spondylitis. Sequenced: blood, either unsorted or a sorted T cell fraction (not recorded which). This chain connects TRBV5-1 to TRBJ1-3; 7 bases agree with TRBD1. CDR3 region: CASSLQGQLGNTIYF. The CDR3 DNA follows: TGCGCCAGCAGCTTACAGGGGCAGCTTGGAAACACCATATATTTT.